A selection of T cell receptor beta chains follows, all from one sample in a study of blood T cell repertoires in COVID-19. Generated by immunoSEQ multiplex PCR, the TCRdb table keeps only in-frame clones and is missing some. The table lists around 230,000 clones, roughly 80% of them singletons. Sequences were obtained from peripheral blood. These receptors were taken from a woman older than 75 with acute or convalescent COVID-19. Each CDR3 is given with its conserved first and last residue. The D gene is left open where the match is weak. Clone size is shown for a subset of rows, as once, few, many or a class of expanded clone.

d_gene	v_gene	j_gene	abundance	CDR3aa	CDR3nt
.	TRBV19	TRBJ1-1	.	CASSPKGGTEAFF	TGTGCCAGTAGCCCTAAGGGAGGCACTGAAGCTTTCTTT
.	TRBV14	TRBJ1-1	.	CASSLRRQAEAFF	TGTGCCAGCAGCCTCAGGAGGCAGGCTGAAGCTTTCTTT
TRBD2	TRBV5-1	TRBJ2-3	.	CASSLVSGPGPDTQYF	TGCGCCAGCAGCTTGGTTAGCGGGCCTGGCCCAGATACGCAGTATTTT
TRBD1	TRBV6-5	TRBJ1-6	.	CASRERQGGSPLHF	TGTGCCAGCAGGGAGAGACAGGGGGGATCACCCCTCCACTTT
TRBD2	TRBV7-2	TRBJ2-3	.	CASSFSLTSGGSSTDTQYF	TGTGCCAGCAGCTTTTCCCTTACTAGCGGGGGGTCGAGCACAGATACGCAGTATTTT
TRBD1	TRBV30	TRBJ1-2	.	CAWSVRTGGYGYTF	TGTGCCTGGAGTGTACGGACAGGGGGCTATGGCTACACCTTC
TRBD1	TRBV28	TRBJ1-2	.	CASSPRTGHFSYGYTF	TGTGCCAGCAGTCCCCGGACAGGACACTTTAGCTATGGCTACACCTTC
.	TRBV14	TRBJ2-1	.	CASSHPTGRYNEQFF	TGTGCCAGCAGCCATCCTACTGGCAGGTACAATGAGCAGTTCTTC
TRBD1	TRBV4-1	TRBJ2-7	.	CASSQAGDSHYEQYF	TGCGCCAGCAGCCAGGCCGGGGACAGTCACTACGAGCAGTACTTC
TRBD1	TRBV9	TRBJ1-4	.	CASSKRQGAYEKLFF	TGTGCCAGCAGCAAGAGACAGGGGGCCTATGAAAAACTGTTTTTT
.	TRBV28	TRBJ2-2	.	CASSWSGAGELFF	TGTGCCAGCAGTTGGAGTGGAGCCGGGGAGCTGTTTTTT
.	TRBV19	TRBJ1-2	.	CASSTRLGYTF	TGTGCCAGTAGTACCAGATTGGGCTACACCTTC
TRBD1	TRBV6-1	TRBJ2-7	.	CASSEASGQDGEQYF	TGTGCCAGCAGTGAAGCTTCGGGACAGGATGGGGAGCAGTACTTC
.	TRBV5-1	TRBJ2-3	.	CASSKQSTDTQYF	TGCGCCAGCAGTAAACAGTCGACAGATACGCAGTATTTT
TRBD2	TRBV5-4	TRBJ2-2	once	CASSLAGGANTGELFF	TGTGCCAGCAGCTTGGCGGGGGGGGCTAACACCGGGGAGCTGTTTTTT
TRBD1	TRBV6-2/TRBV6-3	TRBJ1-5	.	CASSWSQGLSNQPQHF	TGTGCCAGCAGTTGGTCACAGGGGCTTAGCAATCAGCCCCAGCATTTT
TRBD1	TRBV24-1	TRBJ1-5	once	CATSEAGGNQPQHF	TGTGCCACCAGTGAAGCAGGGGGAAATCAGCCCCAGCATTTT
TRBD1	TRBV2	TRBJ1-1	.	CASSYRGTEAFF	TGTGCCAGCAGTTACAGGGGAACTGAAGCTTTCTTT
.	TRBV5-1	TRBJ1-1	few	CASSLAQGINTEAFF	TGCGCCAGCAGCTTGGCGCAGGGAATAAACACTGAAGCTTTCTTT
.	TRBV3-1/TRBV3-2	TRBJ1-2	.	CASTNRATNYGYTF	TGTGCCAGCACCAACAGGGCGACTAACTATGGCTACACCTTC
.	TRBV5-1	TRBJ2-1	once	CASSQDSVYYNEQFF	TGCGCCAGCAGCCAGGACAGTGTCTACTACAATGAGCAGTTCTTC
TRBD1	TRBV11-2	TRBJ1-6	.	CASSLDPGGDSPLHF	TGTGCCAGCAGCTTAGATCCAGGGGGCGATTCACCCCTCCACTTT
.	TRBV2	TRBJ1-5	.	CASNRQSSNQPQHF	TGTGCCAGCAACCGTCAAAGCTCCAATCAGCCCCAGCATTTT
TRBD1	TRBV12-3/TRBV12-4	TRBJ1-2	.	CASSQDRGGFYTF	TGTGCCAGCAGTCAAGACAGGGGTGGGTTCTACACCTTC
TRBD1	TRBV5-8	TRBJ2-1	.	CASSLEEGAYSYNEQFF	TGTGCCAGCAGCTTGGAAGAGGGGGCCTACTCCTACAATGAGCAGTTCTTC
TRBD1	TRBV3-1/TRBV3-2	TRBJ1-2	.	CASSQSRAGGFVYGYTF	TGTGCCAGCAGCCAATCTCGGGCAGGGGGCTTTGTCTATGGCTACACCTTC
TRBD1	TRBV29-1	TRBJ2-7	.	CSVEDRGWGLEQYF	TGCAGCGTTGAAGACAGGGGGTGGGGCCTGGAGCAGTACTTC
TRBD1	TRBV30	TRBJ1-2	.	CAWSVQGDYGYTF	TGTGCCTGGAGTGTACAGGGGGACTATGGCTACACCTTC
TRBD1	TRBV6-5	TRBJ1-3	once	CASSQNRGRNTIYF	TGTGCCAGCAGTCAGAACAGGGGGCGAAACACCATATATTTT
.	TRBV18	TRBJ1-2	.	CASSPIDLRTQQPSYGYTF	TGTGCCAGCTCACCTATTGACCTTAGGACACAACAACCCTCCTATGGCTACACCTTC
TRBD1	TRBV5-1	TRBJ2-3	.	CASSFRGGEVDTQYF	TGCGCCAGCAGCTTTAGAGGGGGCGAGGTAGATACGCAGTATTTT
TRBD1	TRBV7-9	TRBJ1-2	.	CASSFEGQDYGYTF	TGTGCCAGCAGCTTTGAGGGACAGGACTATGGCTACACCTTC
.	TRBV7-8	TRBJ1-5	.	CASSLYSYQPQHF	TGTGCCAGCAGCTTATACAGTTATCAGCCCCAGCATTTT
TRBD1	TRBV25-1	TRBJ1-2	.	CASSEWDRDSGYTF	TGTGCCAGCAGTGAGTGGGACAGGGATTCTGGCTACACCTTC
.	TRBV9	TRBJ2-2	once	CASSVGQNTGELFF	TGTGCCAGCAGCGTAGGGCAGAACACCGGGGAGCTGTTTTTT
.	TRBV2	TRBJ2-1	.	CASRDSSYNEQFF	TGTGCCAGCCGGGATAGCTCCTACAATGAGCAGTTCTTC
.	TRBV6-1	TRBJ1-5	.	CASSEFQGGRSNQPQHF	TGTGCCAGCAGTGAATTCCAGGGAGGACGGTCAAATCAGCCCCAGCATTTT
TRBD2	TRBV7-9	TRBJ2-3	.	CASSSSSGGRDTQYF	TGTGCCAGCAGCTCCTCTAGCGGGGGGAGAGATACGCAGTATTTT
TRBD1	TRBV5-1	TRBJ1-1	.	CASSLDPPGQGTEAFF	TGCGCCAGCAGCTTGGATCCCCCGGGACAGGGGACTGAAGCTTTCTTT
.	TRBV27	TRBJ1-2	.	CASSSYGDSNYGYTF	TGTGCCAGCAGTTCGTACGGTGACTCTAACTATGGCTACACCTTC